This TCR beta chain is from a study of blood T cells in healthy people across ages. A second PCR, run for about 7 to 11 cycles, used a sample-barcoded 5' primer plus a J-beta primer mix. One entry per CDR3 protein, called by TCRdb with MiXCR from the 5' RACE reads. Of hundreds of thousands of distinct CDR3 sequences in the sample, roughly 20% were seen once. With regard to this clonotype: As yet, its antigen is unknown.

The CDR3 length is 17 residues. Between the trimmed V and J ends, which lost 2 bases and 7 bases, there was a span of 21 bases. Germline values: CDR1 SGHVS, CDR2 FQNEAQ. Study results and limitations: Naive and antigen-experienced cells could not be conclusively compared, given unsorted PBMCs.

The chain links TRBV7-8 to TRBJ2-1, with D perhaps assigned TRBD1 or TRBD2 (5 bases each). The source of this sequence is a man in his 70s in good health. The material sequenced was blood. CDR3 coding DNA: TGTGCCAGCAGCTTAAGGGTTGGGACGGGGCTCCTGAATGAGCAGTTCTTC. Amino acid sequence: CASSLRVGTGLLNEQFF. Filled out from reference TRBV7-8 and TRBJ2-1, the complete variable domain reads GAGVSQSPRYKVAKRGQDVALRCDPISGHVSLFWYQQALGQGPEFLTYFQNEAQLDKSGLPSDRFFAERPEGSVSTLKIQRTQQEDSAVYLCASSLRVGTGLLNEQFFGPGTRLTVL.